This T cell receptor (beta chain) emerged from a study of OX40 agonist ivuxolimab in advanced cancers. The sample holds many counts of this clone. Germline CDR1 MDHEN, CDR2 SYDVKM. The V end was cut by 8 bases, the J end by 4 bases, with 11 bases between. The CDR3 length is 13 residues. The protocol was immunoSEQ multiplex PCR, while the TCRdb copy is restricted to in-frame clones and leaves out a portion. This sample carries nearly 50,000 clones, roughly 90% of them seen once, and the ten largest clones take around 48%. This clonotype originated in an adult with an advanced solid tumor such as melanoma, head and neck, liver or kidney cancer. V and J are TRBV28 and TRBJ2-2, with D possibly matching TRBD2 (5 bases). The input for sequencing was CD4+ or CD8+ T cells sorted from blood, taken in a trial of the OX40 agonist ivuxolimab. For the CDR3, the DNA is TGTGCCAGCTCGAGGGAGATCACCGGGGAGCTGTTTTTT. It translates to CASSREITGELFF.